This T cell receptor (beta chain) was recovered during a study of T cell responses to AZD1222 COVID-19 vaccine. Study-level results: Spike-specific TCR depth and breadth grew after two AZD1222 doses. Sampled repertoires all dated from after the peak T cell response. Among vaccine-associated CD4 TCRs, coverage spanned spike, with dominance at 160-218 and 743-854. Most donors were white British, females outnumbered males, and clonal diversity was possibly underestimated.

To note about this clone: Its antigen is not identified.

TCRdb keeps only in-frame clones here, not all; method: immunoSEQ multiplex PCR. The sample carries about 140,000 clones, over 90% recorded once. Germline V gene lookup returns CDR1 SQVTM and CDR2 ANQGSEA. This CDR3 comprises 11 residues. The ends were cut back, 2 bases at V and 4 bases at J, with 6 bases in the middle. This sequence originates from an adult who received the AZD1222 COVID-19 vaccine. Sequencing used peripheral blood, obtained 28 days after the second AZD1222 dose. This sequence joins TRBV29-1 and TRBJ2-7, with a tentative D call TRBD2 (6 bases). The CDR3, as DNA: TGCAGCGTTGAACGGGGGTACGAGCAGTACTTC. Its protein is CSVERGYEQYF.